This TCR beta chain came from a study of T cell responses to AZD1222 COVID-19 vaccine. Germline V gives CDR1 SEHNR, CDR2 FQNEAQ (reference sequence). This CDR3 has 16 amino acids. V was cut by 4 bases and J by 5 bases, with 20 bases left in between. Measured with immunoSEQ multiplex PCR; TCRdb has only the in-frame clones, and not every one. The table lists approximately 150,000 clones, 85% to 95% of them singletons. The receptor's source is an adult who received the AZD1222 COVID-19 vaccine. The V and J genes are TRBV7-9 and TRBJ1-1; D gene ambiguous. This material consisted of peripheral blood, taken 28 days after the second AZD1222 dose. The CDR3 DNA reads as TGTGCCAGCAGCTCCGGACGGATAGCCGTAGGGACTGAAGCTTTCTTT. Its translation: CASSSGRIAVGTEAFF.